These 28 T cell receptor beta chains came from one sample sequenced in a study of cytomegalovirus exposure and HLA in healthy donors. The PCR employed 60 Vbeta primers together with 13 Jbeta primers. The protocol was immunoSEQ multiplex PCR, while the TCRdb copy is restricted to in-frame clones and leaves out a portion. This table lists 65,000 to 95,000 clones. The specimen was PBMCs. The receptor set was obtained from a female donor in good health and CMV-seropositive.

The gene calls are TRBV6-5 and TRBJ2-7; 7 positions match TRBD1. Germline CDR1 MNHEY, CDR2 SVGAGI. This CDR3 is built from 15 residues. Trimming at V came to 6 bases and at J to 2 bases, leaving 10 bases not matched to a gene. The CDR3 DNA reads TGTGCCAGCAGGCCCGACAGGGTTGCGACCTACGAGCAGTACTTC. Amino acids: CASRPDRVATYEQYF.

This chain uses TRBV27 with TRBJ1-2; TRBD1 matches 8 bases. This CDR3 is built from 15 residues. From germline, CDR1 is MNHEY and CDR2 SMNVEV (reference sequence). V was clipped by 5 bases and J by 6 bases; unmatched bases: 11. The CDR3 nucleotides read TGTGCCAGCAGTCCCTTAGGGCAGGGGGCGAATGGCTACACCTTC. Translating it yields CASSPLGQGANGYTF.

The chain combines TRBV28 with TRBJ2-7; 7 positions agree with TRBD2. The CDR3 totals 15 residues. The J segment lost 6 bases and the V segment lost 4 bases, leaving 12 bases of the junction unmatched. CDR1 and CDR2 (germline): MDHEN, SYDVKM. Here the CDR3 DNA reads TGTGCCAGCAGTTCATATGGACTAGTCGGCCGCGAGCAGTACTTC. Translation gives CASSSYGLVGREQYF.

This chain links TRBV6-5 with TRBJ1-1; D unresolved. The CDR3 length is 14 residues. Germline V gene lookup returns CDR1 MNHEY and CDR2 SVGAGI. V was shortened by 4 bases and J by 3 bases, with 12 bases between the two germline ends. CDR3 bases: TGTGCCAGCAGTTCGGCAGGCGGGTACACTGAAGCTTTCTTT. This sequence encodes CASSSAGGYTEAFF.

The chain couples TRBV5-1 to TRBJ2-5, with 7 bases matching TRBD1. From germline, CDR1 is SGHRS and CDR2 YFSETQ. V lost 0 bases to trimming and J lost 3 bases; unmatched junction nucleotides: 5. CDR3 size: 15 residues. The CDR3 region is CASSLAPTGKETQYF. In DNA form, the CDR3 reads TGCGCCAGCAGCTTGGCCCCGACAGGGAAAGAGACCCAGTACTTC.

The rearrangement links TRBV5-1 to TRBJ2-7; 7 nucleotides agree with TRBD1. This CDR3 has 15 amino acids. Germline CDR1 and CDR2: SGHRS and YFSETQ. With V trimmed by 4 bases and J by 6 bases, 13 bases remained unmatched. CDR3 sequence reads: CASSLTQGSGSEQYF. CDR3 sequence (DNA): TGCGCCAGCAGCCTGACACAGGGGTCTGGATCCGAGCAGTACTTC. Together with reference TRBV5-1 and TRBJ2-7, the CDR3 gives the full variable domain: KAGVTQTPRYLIKTRGQQVTLSCSPISGHRSVSWYQQTPGQGLQFLFEYFSETQRNKGNFPGRFSGRQFSNSRSEMNVSTLELGDSALYLCASSLTQGSGSEQYFGPGTRLTVT.

The genes are TRBV30 and TRBJ2-7; tentative D call: TRBD2 (5 bases). CDR1 GTSNPN and CDR2 SVGIG come from the germline V gene (reference sequence). CDR3 length: 13 residues. V gave up 0 bases and J gave up 4 bases, with 10 bases separating them. The CDR3 region is CAWSVDFAYEQYF. In DNA, the CDR3 is TGTGCCTGGAGTGTGGACTTTGCATACGAGCAGTACTTC.

The J gene is TRBJ2-1, the V gene TRBV6-5; D not resolved. Germline CDR1 MNHEY, CDR2 SVGAGI. The length of the CDR3 is 13 residues. V was cut by 0 bases and J by 9 bases, with 9 bases left in between. CDR3 sequence reads: CASSYSNRFEQFF. CDR3 sequence (DNA): TGTGCCAGCAGTTACTCGAATCGGTTTGAGCAGTTCTTC.

V is TRBV4-3 and J is TRBJ2-5; 8 nucleotides line up with TRBD2. The germline V gene has CDR1 LGHNA and CDR2 YSLEER. This CDR3 is 14 amino acids long. After removal of 1 base from V and 7 bases from J, the junction contained 5 bases not matched to a gene. CDR3 DNA: TGCGCCAGCAGCCAAGTGGGGACTAGAGGGACCCAGTACTTC. Its protein is CASSQVGTRGTQYF.

As concerns this clone: No DNA is shown, since the ends of the CDR3 on it are uncertain; the CDR3 is the one TCRdb lists. The V and J genes are TRBV4-3 and TRBJ2-7; the D call of TRBD2 is as the table states it, not checked on the DNA. Termini included, the CDR3 measures 16 amino acids. Germline V gene sequence: CDR1 LGHNA, CDR2 YSLEER. This CDR3 reads CASSRRAGGGAYEQYF.

Details on this clone: Germline is not matched at one junction end, which may reflect a read error. V and J are TRBV19 and TRBJ1-5; D is unresolved. From germline, CDR1 is LNHDA and CDR2 SQIVND (reference sequence). The CDR3 runs 15 residues. Here the CDR3 reads CASSIAGLLNQPRHF. The CDR3 DNA is TGTGCCAGTAGTATTGCTGGACTGCTTAATCAGCCCCGGCATTTT.

The chain combines TRBV5-1 with TRBJ2-5; D gene uncertain. CDR1 SGHRS and CDR2 YFSETQ come from the germline V gene. The CDR3 runs 15 residues. V was clipped by 5 bases and J by 0 bases, with 14 bases between them. CDR3 residues: CASRPFTRDQETQYF. Here the CDR3 DNA reads TGCGCCAGCAGACCTTTTACCCGGGACCAAGAGACCCAGTACTTC.

This rearrangement joins TRBV9 to TRBJ2-1; tentatively, D is TRBD2 (7 bases). V dropped 0 bases and J dropped 0 bases, with 13 bases sitting between them. Germline-derived CDR1 and CDR2 are SGDLS and YYNGEE. The CDR3 runs to 17 residues. The DNA of the CDR3 is TGTGCCAGCAGCGTAGGGGGAGGGGGGGGCTCCTACAATGAGCAGTTCTTC. It codes for CASSVGGGGGSYNEQFF.

This chain uses TRBV6-5 with TRBJ2-1; TRBD1 is a possible D gene (6 bases). V lost 8 bases, J lost 12 bases, and 23 bases lay in between. Germline V gene data show CDR1 as MNHEY and CDR2 as SVGAGI. The CDR3 has 14 residues. CDR3 sequence (DNA): TGTGCCAGCTCTTACACCCAGGGGTCCATCGGGCAGTTCTTC. Translation: CASSYTQGSIGQFF.

The DNA of the CDR3 is TGTGCCAGCAGCGCTGGACAGGGACGGTCACCCCTCCACTTT. This codes for CASSAGQGRSPLHF. The chain employs TRBV9 and TRBJ1-6; TRBD1 agrees at 8 bases. This CDR3 is built from 14 residues. V trimming: 3 bases; J trimming: 10 bases; junction bases outside the gene matches: 6. CDR1 and CDR2 from the germline V gene are SGDLS and YYNGEE.

The chain is built from TRBV5-6 and TRBJ2-7; 7 bases line up with TRBD2. CDR3 length equals 12 residues. After removal of 4 bases from V and 7 bases from J, the junction contained 5 bases not matched to a gene. The germline gives CDR1 SGHDT, CDR2 YYEEEE. The CDR3 coding sequence is TGTGCCAGCAGCCTGGGAGGGATAGAGCAGTACTTC. Its translation: CASSLGGIEQYF.

The chain carries TRBV7-2 and TRBJ2-3, with 15 bases that match TRBD2. V lost 5 bases to trimming and J lost 5 bases; unmatched junction nucleotides: 5. CDR1 and CDR2 (germline): SGHTA, FQGNSA. The CDR3 has 16 residues. This chain's CDR3 is CASSPGLAGGLDTQYF. CDR3 in DNA: TGTGCCAGCAGCCCGGGACTAGCGGGAGGCCTAGATACGCAGTATTTT.

This chain uses TRBV4-3 with TRBJ1-1; weak D call: TRBD1 (6 bases). CDR1 is LGHNA, CDR2 YSLEER, per germline. The CDR3 spans 14 residues. Trimming removed 4 bases from V and 1 base from J, with 10 bases in between. DNA of the CDR3: TGCGCCAGCAGCCGAGGGACAAGGAACACTGAAGCTTTCTTT. It specifies CASSRGTRNTEAFF.

The rearrangement links TRBV27 to TRBJ1-1; possibly TRBD1 for D (5 bases). V was shortened by 4 bases and J by 4 bases, with 13 bases between the two germline ends. The CDR3 has 14 residues. Per germline, CDR1 MNHEY and CDR2 SMNVEV (reference sequence). The CDR3 bases are TGTGCCAGCAGTTCAGGGAATGTAGGCACTGAAGCTTTCTTT. Translating gives CASSSGNVGTEAFF.

This chain links TRBV7-9 with TRBJ1-2; no firm D call. Germline-derived CDR1 and CDR2 are SEHNR and FQNEAQ (reference sequence). V was trimmed by 5 bases and J by 8 bases, leaving 15 bases between them. The CDR3 totals 13 residues. This CDR3 reads CASSPAPVRGYTF. The CDR3, as DNA: TGTGCCAGCAGCCCCGCCCCCGTGCGGGGCTACACCTTC. The variable domain in full, with the rest retrieved from reference TRBV7-9 and TRBJ1-2, is DTGVSQNPRHKITKRGQNVTFRCDPISEHNRLYWYRQTLGQGPEFLTYFQNEAQLEKSRLLSDRFSAERPKGSFSTLEIQRTEQGDSAMYLCASSPAPVRGYTFGSGTRLTVV.

This chain connects TRBV29-1 to TRBJ1-2; TRBD1 agrees at 9 bases. The length of the CDR3 is 13 residues. V shed 6 bases and J 8 bases; nucleotides not matched to a gene: 10. Germline assignment: CDR1 SQVTM and CDR2 ANQGSEA. CDR3 in amino acids: CSVPVTGGDGYTF. In nucleotides, the CDR3 is TGCAGCGTCCCTGTTACAGGGGGCGACGGCTACACCTTC.

The V gene is TRBV9, the J gene TRBJ1-6; unclear D gene. Trimming shortened V by 0 bases and J by 0 bases, and 10 bases separated the two germline ends. Germline assignment: CDR1 SGDLS and CDR2 YYNGEE. The CDR3 covers 17 residues. CDR3 sequence reads: CASSVGGRSSYNSPLHF. DNA of the CDR3: TGTGCCAGCAGCGTAGGTGGCAGAAGCTCCTATAATTCACCCCTCCACTTT.

This chain links TRBV5-4 with TRBJ1-2; D is uncertain. The CDR3 extends over 14 amino acids. Deletions cut 4 bases from V and 2 bases from J, with 12 bases between. The V gene's germline CDR1 is SGHNT and CDR2 YYREEE (reference sequence). DNA of the CDR3: TGTGCCAGCAGCCTCAGTCTAGAGAACTATGGCTACACCTTC. It is translated as CASSLSLENYGYTF.

V and J are TRBV28 and TRBJ1-2, with 7 bases lining up with TRBD1. V shed 6 bases, J shed 8 bases, and the junction held 6 bases outside the gene matches. The CDR3 is 12 amino acids. Germline CDR1 is MDHEN and CDR2 is SYDVKM. Here the CDR3 DNA reads TGTGCCAGCAGGGTGACAGGGATAGGCTACACCTTC. Its protein is CASRVTGIGYTF.

In regard to this clone: At the DNA level, this CDR3 is encoded by other sequences in the same sample as well. For the CDR3, the DNA is TGTGCCAGTAGTACGGACTACCAAGAGACCCAGTACTTC. Translated: CASSTDYQETQYF. This chain connects TRBV19 to TRBJ2-5; tentative D call: TRBD2 (5 bases). The length of the CDR3 is 13 residues. V lost 4 bases to trimming and J lost 0 bases, with 6 bases between them. In germline, CDR1 is LNHDA, CDR2 SQIVND (reference sequence).

The chain couples TRBV6-1 to TRBJ2-7; 11 nucleotides agree with TRBD1. The CDR3 extends over 16 amino acids. Trimming removed 3 bases from V and 1 base from J; junction bases left unmatched: 5. CDR1 is MNHNS and CDR2 is SASEGT in the germline V gene. The CDR3 DNA reads TGTGCCAGCAGTGACCCCCGGGACAGGGGGTCCTACGAGCAGTACTTC. This translates into CASSDPRDRGSYEQYF.

V gene TRBV6-6 combines with J gene TRBJ2-1; D remains ambiguous. The germline V gene has CDR1 MNHNY and CDR2 SVGAGI (reference sequence). This CDR3 spans 13 amino acids. V lost 3 bases and J lost 1, with 4 bases in between. The CDR3 loop is CASSYNSYNEQFF. CDR3 coding DNA: TGTGCCAGCAGTTATAATTCCTACAATGAGCAGTTCTTC.

The gene calls are TRBV18 and TRBJ2-1, with D tentatively TRBD1 (5 bases). Germline V lookup: CDR1 KGHSH, CDR2 LQKENI. Trimming removed 3 bases from V and 5 bases from J, with 20 bases in between. The CDR3 is 17 residues long. The CDR3: CASSPSNSRGNDNEQFF. CDR3 DNA sequence: TGTGCCAGCTCACCCTCAAACAGTAGGGGTAACGACAATGAGCAGTTCTTC.